This T cell receptor beta chain originates from a study of T cell changes during pregnancy in multiple sclerosis. The sample holds one count of this clone. Data came from immunoSEQ multiplex PCR; TCRdb stores just in-frame clones and leaves some out. This sample has 90,000 or so clones; around 93% occur once, and the top ten carry about 0.95%. The clonotype comes from a female donor with multiple sclerosis, enrolled in a pregnancy study. The starting material was peripheral blood, obtained before pregnancy.

Here the CDR3 reads CASSAQSAGGPGTQYF. The CDR3 DNA reads TGTGCCAGCAGCGCCCAATCAGCGGGGGGGCCAGGTACGCAGTATTTT. The chain has TRBV9 and TRBJ2-3; 10 positions agree with TRBD2. There are 16 residues in the CDR3. The junction had 12 bases not matched to a gene; V was cut back by 3 bases and J by 8 bases. Germline CDR1 SGDLS, CDR2 YYNGEE.